These T cell receptor beta chains were read from a single sample in a study of spatial heterogeneity in lung cancer. TCRdb reprocessed the 5' RACE reads with MiXCR, giving one entry per CDR3 protein. The top ten hold approximately 2% of the sample, which has roughly 70,000 distinct CDR3 sequences, 7.5% to 10% seen once. Sequenced here: PBMCs, sampled at follow-up. These receptors came from a female donor with early-stage non-small cell lung cancer. Both conserved end residues are part of each CDR3. D genes are given only for firm matches. Clone size is stated in some rows and not others, as once, few, many or a class when expanded.

clone size: few; D gene: NA; J gene: TRBJ1-1; V gene: TRBV10-3; CDR3 DNA: TGTGCCATCGCGTCCAATCAGGGACATACGAACACTGAAGCTTTCTTT; CDR3 protein: CAIASNQGHTNTEAFF
clone size: many; D gene: NA; J gene: TRBJ1-1; V gene: TRBV5-1; CDR3 DNA: TGCGCCAGCAGCTTAGGGGGGCGCACTGAAGCTTTCTTT; CDR3 protein: CASSLGGRTEAFF
clone size: NA; D gene: NA; J gene: TRBJ1-5; V gene: TRBV29-1; CDR3 DNA: TGCAGCGTTGATGGAGGGCCGGATAATCAGCCCCAGCATTTT; CDR3 protein: CSVDGGPDNQPQHF
clone size: NA; D gene: NA; J gene: TRBJ2-7; V gene: TRBV12-3/TRBV12-4; CDR3 DNA: TGTGCCAGCTCGGGGAGGGGCAGGGGACTCTACGAGCAGTACTTC; CDR3 protein: CASSGRGRGLYEQYF
clone size: NA; D gene: NA; J gene: TRBJ2-1; V gene: TRBV21-1; CDR3 DNA: TGTGCCAGCAGCCCTCGACCCAACAATGAGCAGTTCTTC; CDR3 protein: CASSPRPNNEQFF
clone size: many; D gene: NA; J gene: TRBJ2-5; V gene: TRBV4-1; CDR3 DNA: TGCGCCAGCAGCCAAGGTACCCCCAGGGAGACCCAGTACTTC; CDR3 protein: CASSQGTPRETQYF
clone size: medium-sized; D gene: NA; J gene: TRBJ1-6; V gene: TRBV20-1; CDR3 DNA: TGCAGTGCTAGAGATGCGGGATCTGATTTTTCACCCCTCCACTTT; CDR3 protein: CSARDAGSDFSPLHF
clone size: many; D gene: TRBD2; J gene: TRBJ2-7; V gene: TRBV10-1; CDR3 DNA: TGCGCCAGCAGTGAAGGTTCGACTAGCGGGAGGGCCTACTTC; CDR3 protein: CASSEGSTSGRAYF
clone size: many; D gene: NA; J gene: TRBJ1-2; V gene: TRBV7-9; CDR3 DNA: TGTGCCAGCAGGCAGACAGGTCGCGATGGCTACACCTTC; CDR3 protein: CASRQTGRDGYTF
clone size: many; D gene: NA; J gene: TRBJ1-5; V gene: TRBV2; CDR3 DNA: TGTGCCAGCAAGGGCACAGGGAATAATCAGCCCCAGCATTTT; CDR3 protein: CASKGTGNNQPQHF
clone size: many; D gene: TRBD2; J gene: TRBJ2-1; V gene: TRBV7-3; CDR3 DNA: TGTGCCAGCAGCTTAACCGGCGGACTAGCGGACTACAATGAGCAGTTCTTC; CDR3 protein: CASSLTGGLADYNEQFF
clone size: few; D gene: NA; J gene: TRBJ2-2; V gene: TRBV12-3/TRBV12-4; CDR3 DNA: TGTGCCAGCAGCCGAGAGGGAGCGGGGGAGCTGTTTTTT; CDR3 protein: CASSREGAGELFF
clone size: many; D gene: NA; J gene: TRBJ1-2; V gene: TRBV5-6; CDR3 DNA: TGTGCCAGCAGCCGTCCGGGACTTAGAGATTATGGCTACACCTTC; CDR3 protein: CASSRPGLRDYGYTF